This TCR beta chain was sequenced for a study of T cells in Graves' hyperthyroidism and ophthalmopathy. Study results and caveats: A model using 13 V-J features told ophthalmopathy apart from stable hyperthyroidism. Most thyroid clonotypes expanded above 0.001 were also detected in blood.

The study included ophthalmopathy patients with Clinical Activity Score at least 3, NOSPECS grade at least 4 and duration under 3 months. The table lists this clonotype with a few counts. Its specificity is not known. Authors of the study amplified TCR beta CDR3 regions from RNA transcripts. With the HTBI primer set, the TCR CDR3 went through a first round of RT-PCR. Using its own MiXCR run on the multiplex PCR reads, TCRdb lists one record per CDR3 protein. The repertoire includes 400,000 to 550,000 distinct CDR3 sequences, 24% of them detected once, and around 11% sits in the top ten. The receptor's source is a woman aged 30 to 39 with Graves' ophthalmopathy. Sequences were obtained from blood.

The DNA of the CDR3 is TGTGCCAGCATGGGGGAGGGGCGTAGAGCTTTCTTT. Residues: CASMGEGRRAFF. The gene calls are TRBV12-3 or TRBV12-4 and TRBJ1-1; a weak D match, TRBD1 (5 bases). The length of the CDR3 is 12 residues. The V and J ends lost 7 bases and 10 bases respectively, with 16 bases between them.